This T cell receptor (beta chain) was captured in a study of T cells in Graves' hyperthyroidism and ophthalmopathy. This clonotype was seen many times. Germline CDR1 MNHNS, CDR2 SASEGT. The CDR3 is made up of 14 amino acids. The V and J ends lost 7 bases and 5 bases, in that order; junction bases with no gene match: 8. Disease duration was under 3 months in the ophthalmopathy patients, who also had a Clinical Activity Score of at least 3 and a NOSPECS grade of at least 4. Patients were excluded because of uncontrolled infection, other autoimmune disease, pregnancy or lactation. PBMCs were collected from an approximately 9.5 ml volume of fresh peripheral blood. The investigators amplified TCR beta CDR3 regions from RNA transcripts. Primed by the HTBI set, a first-round RT-PCR was run on the TCR CDR3. TCRdb passed the multiplex PCR reads through MiXCR, listing each CDR3 protein once. The top ten hold approximately 60% of the sample, which has roughly 280,000 distinct CDR3 sequences, over 15% seen once.

The gene calls are TRBV6-1 and TRBJ2-5, with 9 bases lining up with TRBD2. The sequence came from a woman in her fifties or sixties with Graves' ophthalmopathy. The sequenced sample consisted of blood. The CDR3 loop reads CASTRSGGPETQYF. In nucleotides, the CDR3 is TGTGCCAGCACGAGGAGCGGGGGGCCCGAGACCCAGTACTTC.